These 10 T cell receptor beta chains originate from one sample sequenced in a study of T cells after yellow fever vaccination. TCRdb recomputed calls from the 5' RACE reads with MiXCR, one row per CDR3 protein. The data contain some 80,000 distinct CDR3 sequences, roughly 15% of them seen just once; the ten biggest clones take up roughly 24%. The material sequenced was CD8+ T cells not binding an NS4B(214-222) dextramer, sorted from PBMCs, taken approximately 20 days after the first yellow fever vaccination. The receptors were gathered from a man aged 18 to 29 who received the YFV17D yellow fever vaccine.

This clonotype was counted at least ten times. The chain combines TRBV7-8 with TRBJ1-2; 7 bases agree with TRBD1. In germline, CDR1 is SGHVS, CDR2 FQNEAQ. Losses at the gene ends were 1 base for V and 0 bases for J; bases not matched to a gene: 8. The CDR3 sequence is 17 residues long. The CDR3 region has the DNA TGTGCCAGCAGCTTAGAGTCGACAGGGAAGCCTAACTATGGCTACACCTTC. Translating gives CASSLESTGKPNYGYTF.

Concerning this clonotype: With a much larger clone just one base away, this may be a read error. The gene calls are TRBV4-3 and TRBJ2-2; D ambiguous. The CDR3 contains 13 residues. Trimming left V 2 bases short and J 3 bases short, with 4 bases between. Germline-derived CDR1 and CDR2 are LGHNA and YSLEER. The CDR3 region has the DNA TGCGCCAGCAGCCAAAAGTACACCGGGGAGCTGTTTTTT. Protein product: CASSQKYTGELFF.

This clonotype was detected a few times. This chain joins TRBV7-2 and TRBJ1-1, with 8 bases matching TRBD1. The CDR3 is 15 amino acids. Germline trimming cut 1 base from V and 0 bases from J; bases unmatched to any gene: 1. Looked up from germline, CDR1 is SGHTA and CDR2 is FQGNSA. The CDR3: CASSLGTGLNTEAFF. CDR3 DNA: TGTGCCAGCAGCTTAGGGACAGGGTTGAACACTGAAGCTTTCTTT.

The CDR3 region is CASSQDSTNYGYTF. CDR3 DNA sequence: TGCGCCAGCAGCCAAGACAGTACTAACTATGGCTACACCTTC. The rearrangement links TRBV4-1 to TRBJ1-2; unclear D gene. The germline CDR1 and CDR2 sequences are MGHRA and YSYEKL. This CDR3 is built from 14 residues. Trimming cost V 0 bases and J 0 bases, with 5 bases left between them.

The chain is built from TRBV6-5 and TRBJ2-7; maybe TRBD2 (6 bases). V lost 2 bases to trimming and J lost 3 bases, with 11 bases between them. The germline gives CDR1 MNHEY, CDR2 SVGAGI. This CDR3 is built from 14 residues. DNA for the CDR3: TGTGCCAGCAGTTACGGGGGGAGCGGCTACGAGCAGTACTTC. Its protein product is CASSYGGSGYEQYF.

This clonotype was seen more than once but under ten times. The chain links TRBV4-1 to TRBJ2-7, with TRBD1 matching over 8 bases. The CDR3 is 15 amino acids. Trimming cost V 6 bases and J 1 base; bases outside gene matches: 8. The germline V gene encodes CDR1 MGHRA and CDR2 YSYEKL. In DNA form, the CDR3 reads TGCGCCAGCAGTCCCGGAACAGGGGGTTCCTACGAGCAGTACGTC. Protein product: CASSPGTGGSYEQYV.

This clonotype has more than one count but fewer than ten. V usage is TRBV7-9 and J usage is TRBJ2-7, with a possible D match to TRBD1 (7 bases). V was pared by 8 bases and J by 6 bases, with 14 bases between. Per germline, CDR1 SEHNR and CDR2 FQNEAQ (reference sequence). This CDR3 is built from 12 residues. In nucleotides, the CDR3 is TGTGCCAGCCGACAGGGAGGAATCGAGCAGTACTTC. Protein: CASRQGGIEQYF. The complete variable domain, with remaining parts taken from reference TRBV7-9 and TRBJ2-7, reads DTGVSQNPRHKITKRGQNVTFRCDPISEHNRLYWYRQTLGQGPEFLTYFQNEAQLEKSRLLSDRFSAERPKGSFSTLEIQRTEQGDSAMYLCASRQGGIEQYFGPGTRLTVT.

The chain uses TRBV29-1 and TRBJ2-7; D is undetermined. The germline V gene has CDR1 SQVTM and CDR2 ANQGSEA. Trimming removed 6 bases from V and 4 bases from J, with 22 bases in between. This CDR3 is built from 15 residues. The CDR3 coding sequence is TGCAGCGTCGTCGATGTGGGCCCAAGTCCTTACGAGCAGTACTTC. Its protein product is CSVVDVGPSPYEQYF.

This clonotype came up a few times. The rearrangement links TRBV21-1 to TRBJ2-3; the D call of TRBD2 is as the table states it, not checked on the DNA. TRBV21-1 is designated a pseudogene. The length of the CDR3 is 15 residues. CDR3 in amino acids: CASILSRWAGDTQYF. CDR3 DNA sequence: TGTGCCAGCATCCTTTCACGGTGGGCCGGGGATACGCAGTATTTT.

The chain carries TRBV6-1 and TRBJ1-4; TRBD1 is a possible D gene (5 bases). CDR1 is MNHNS and CDR2 is SASEGT in the germline V gene. The CDR3 runs 13 residues. The germline V and J ends were trimmed by 6 bases and 4 bases, with 9 bases remaining between them. For the CDR3, the DNA is TGTGCCAGCAGGGGGGGATTTAATGAAAAACTGTTTTTT. Its translation: CASRGGFNEKLFF.